Listed below are T cell receptor beta chains from one sample, sequenced in a study of Ad26.COV2.S vaccination and SARS-CoV-2 variants. Repertoires were generated with immunoSEQ multiplex PCR, while TCRdb's copy carries only in-frame clones and drops some. Of 350,000 to 550,000 clones in the sample, 75% to 90% were seen once. The source was peripheral blood, collected in a trial of Ad26.COV2.S vaccine versus placebo. These receptor sequences come from a person aged 18 to 59 who received the Ad26.COV2.S COVID-19 vaccine or a placebo. Both conserved end residues are part of each CDR3. A D gene is named only where the DNA matches it firmly. Clone size is stated in some rows and not others, as once, few, many or a class when expanded.

d_call | j_call | clone_size | v_call | cdr3_nt | cdr3_aa
. | TRBJ1-1 | . | TRBV30 | TGTGCCTGGGATTGGGGCACTGAAGCTTTCTTT | CAWDWGTEAFF
. | TRBJ2-5 | . | TRBV5-1 | TGCGCCAGCAGCTCACAAGAGACCCAGTACTTC | CASSSQETQYF
. | TRBJ1-6 | . | TRBV7-9 | TGTGCCAGCAGCTTAGGAGGGTCTGGTAATTCACCCCTCCACTTT | CASSLGGSGNSPLHF
. | TRBJ2-3 | . | TRBV7-6 | TGTGCCAGCAGCGACACGGGCTATACGCAGTATTTT | CASSDTGYTQYF
. | TRBJ1-2 | . | TRBV19 | TGTGCCAGTAGCTCAAGAGGGAAGGGGTATGGCTACACCTTC | CASSSRGKGYGYTF
. | TRBJ2-1 | . | TRBV12-3/TRBV12-4 | TGTGCCAGCAGTTTAATGGGGGGTCAGTTCTTC | CASSLMGGQFF
. | TRBJ1-5 | . | TRBV7-8 | TGTGCCAGCAGCTTCGTTGCGACCGGTACTCCCCAGCATTTT | CASSFVATGTPQHF
. | TRBJ1-2 | once | TRBV6-5 | TGTGCCAGCCTCGACACCGTCTATGGCTACACCTTC | CASLDTVYGYTF
TRBD1 | TRBJ1-1 | . | TRBV6-5 | TGTGCCAGCAGGGACAGGGGGCGGAACACTGAAGCTTTCTTT | CASRDRGRNTEAFF
TRBD2 | TRBJ2-2 | . | TRBV9 | TGTGCCAGCAGCGTAGCTTATAGCGGGAGAACAAGTGCCGGGGAGCTGTTTTTT | CASSVAYSGRTSAGELFF
. | TRBJ2-3 | . | TRBV18 | TGTGCCAGCTCACCACCATCCACAGATACGCAGTATTTT | CASSPPSTDTQYF
TRBD2 | TRBJ2-3 | . | TRBV13 | TGTGCCAGCAGCTATAGGACTAGCGGGGGTTCTAGCACAGATACGCAGTATTTT | CASSYRTSGGSSTDTQYF
TRBD1 | TRBJ1-5 | . | TRBV6-5 | TGTGCCAGCAGGAAGACAGGGTCTGGGCAGCCCCAGCATTTT | CASRKTGSGQPQHF
TRBD1 | TRBJ2-3 | . | TRBV27 | TGTGCCAGCACTCCGGGACAGATCACAGATACGCAGTATTTT | CASTPGQITDTQYF
. | TRBJ1-2 | once | TRBV5-1 | TGCGCCAGCAGCTCCCGACCCAGCTATGGCTACACCTTC | CASSSRPSYGYTF
. | TRBJ1-4 | . | TRBV29-1 | TGCAGCGTTGAAGCAATTAATGAAAAACTGTTTTTT | CSVEAINEKLFF
. | TRBJ2-5 | . | TRBV9 | TGTGCCAGCAGCTCCCGGACCGGCGAAGAGACCCAGTACTTC | CASSSRTGEETQYF
. | TRBJ2-7 | . | TRBV7-2 | TGTGCCAGCAGCTCTTTTGGGCACGAGCAGTACTTC | CASSSFGHEQYF
. | TRBJ1-1 | . | TRBV27 | TGTGCCAGCAGTTCATATCCTGGGACTGAAGCTTTCTTT | CASSSYPGTEAFF
. | TRBJ1-6 | . | TRBV19 | TGTGCCAGTAGTATACCCCATTCGGATTCACCCCTCCACTTT | CASSIPHSDSPLHF
. | TRBJ1-2 | . | TRBV5-1 | TGCGCCAGCAGCAATACGCAGGGGATCTATGGCTACACCTTC | CASSNTQGIYGYTF
. | TRBJ2-7 | . | TRBV5-1 | TGCGCCAGCACCCGGGACAATCGTTACGAGCAGTACTTC | CASTRDNRYEQYF
. | TRBJ1-4 | once | TRBV7-9 | TGTGCCAGCAGCTTAGGGACCTATGAAAAACTGTTTTTT | CASSLGTYEKLFF
. | TRBJ2-7 | . | TRBV12-5 | TGTGCTAGTGGTTTGGGGGGAGATACCTACGAGCAGTACTTC | CASGLGGDTYEQYF
TRBD2 | TRBJ2-1 | . | TRBV7-9 | TGTGCCAGCAGCCCCGCGGGAGCTGTCAATGAGCAGTTCTTC | CASSPAGAVNEQFF
. | TRBJ1-5 | . | TRBV5-4 | TGTGCCAGCAGCTTGGACAGCAGCAATCAGCCCCAGCATTTT | CASSLDSSNQPQHF
. | TRBJ2-1 | . | TRBV7-9 | TGTGCCAGCAGCTTAGTCCGGGGCAATGAGCAGTTCTTC | CASSLVRGNEQFF
. | TRBJ1-1 | . | TRBV18 | TGTGCCAGCTCACCACCCGGGAACACTGAAGCTTTCTTT | CASSPPGNTEAFF
. | TRBJ2-3 | once | TRBV7-9 | TGTGCCAGCATCACAAGGCGGGTGGGTGTCGCAATCGATACGCAGTATTTT | CASITRRVGVAIDTQYF
. | TRBJ1-5 | . | TRBV6-2/TRBV6-3 | TGTGCCAGCAGTTACTCGATGTGGGGTGGGGGGTTAAATCAGCCCCAGCATTTT | CASSYSMWGGGLNQPQHF
TRBD2 | TRBJ2-5 | few | TRBV5-1 | TGCGCCAGCAGCTTGCCTCGCGGGGGGTACCAAGAGACCCAGTACTTC | CASSLPRGGYQETQYF
. | TRBJ1-1 | . | TRBV11-3 | TGTGCCAGCAGGATGGGGGGAACGACTGAAGCTTTCTTT | CASRMGGTTEAFF
. | TRBJ2-3 | . | TRBV7-2 | TGTGCCAGCAGCCTGGACTCATTCACAGATACGCAGTATTTT | CASSLDSFTDTQYF
. | TRBJ2-5 | . | TRBV7-2 | TGTGCCAGCAGCTTAGGAGGATGGGGAGACTACCAGTACCAAGAGACCCAGTACTTC | CASSLGGWGDYQYQETQYF